This T cell receptor (beta chain) was recovered during a study of response to subunit inactivated influenza vaccine. TCRdb reprocessed the RT-PCR reads via MiXCR and lists one record per CDR3 protein. The sample consists of 500,000 to 650,000 distinct CDR3 sequences, less than 10% of them appearing once. With 5 bases removed from V and 2 bases from J, the gap between germline ends came to 8 bases. The CDR3 has 14 amino acids. Germline loops: CDR1 KGHDR, CDR2 SFDVKD. This material consisted of PBMCs from blood, taken around 2 years after vaccination. This receptor was taken from a man aged 50 to 69 who received an inactivated influenza vaccine. The chain uses TRBV24-1 and TRBJ2-2, with D unresolved. CDR3 coding DNA: TGTGCCACCAGTGCCCCATTAAACACCGGGGAGCTGTTTTTT. Its protein is CATSAPLNTGELFF.